This T cell receptor beta chain was sequenced during a study of cytomegalovirus exposure and HLA in healthy donors. Study-wide context: Of some 400 genotyped donors, 80% to 85% grouped in the Caucasian-associated ancestry cluster. Study results and caveats: The authors later linked a missense DCLRE1C variant to TCR beta V- and J-gene trimming.

The PCR was carried out with 60 Vbeta primers and 13 Jbeta primers. Only in-frame clones appear in the TCRdb table, and some are missing; sequencing was by immunoSEQ multiplex PCR. The repertoire holds under 110,000 clones, with about four fifths as singletons. As concerns this clone: The target antigen is unknown.

J was trimmed by 6 bases and V by 5 bases; bases with no gene match: 9. Per the germline V gene, CDR1 is LNHNV and CDR2 is YYDKDF (reference sequence). The CDR3 is 16 residues long. The sample was PBMCs. The chain links TRBV15 to TRBJ2-1; 11 positions agree with TRBD2. The sequence was collected from a woman aged 40 to 50 in good health and CMV-seronegative. The CDR3 DNA follows: TGTGCCACCAGCGCGAGCGTAGCGGGAGGGTTCAATGAGCAGTTCTTC. This codes for CATSASVAGGFNEQFF.